This T cell receptor (beta chain) was obtained from a study of blood T cell repertoires in COVID-19. Clones were sequenced by immunoSEQ multiplex PCR, and TCRdb holds only the in-frame ones, with some missing. The sample yields around 160,000 clones, roughly 84% seen once. Either two negative PCRs, clearance, or symptom resolution qualified Cohort 3 donors as recovered. This TCR was sampled from a woman between 55 and 75 years old who had recovered from COVID-19. Material for sequencing was PBMCs or T cells enriched from blood (not recorded which).

Written as DNA, the CDR3 is TGTGCCAGCAGAATAGGGGGCGACAGTACTGAAGCTTTCTTT. Its protein product is CASRIGGDSTEAFF. This rearrangement joins TRBV6-5 to TRBJ1-1; TRBD1 matches at 7 bases. Germline CDR1 reads MNHEY; CDR2 reads SVGAGI. The CDR3 covers 14 residues. V lost 6 bases, J lost 5 bases, and 9 bases stayed unmatched.